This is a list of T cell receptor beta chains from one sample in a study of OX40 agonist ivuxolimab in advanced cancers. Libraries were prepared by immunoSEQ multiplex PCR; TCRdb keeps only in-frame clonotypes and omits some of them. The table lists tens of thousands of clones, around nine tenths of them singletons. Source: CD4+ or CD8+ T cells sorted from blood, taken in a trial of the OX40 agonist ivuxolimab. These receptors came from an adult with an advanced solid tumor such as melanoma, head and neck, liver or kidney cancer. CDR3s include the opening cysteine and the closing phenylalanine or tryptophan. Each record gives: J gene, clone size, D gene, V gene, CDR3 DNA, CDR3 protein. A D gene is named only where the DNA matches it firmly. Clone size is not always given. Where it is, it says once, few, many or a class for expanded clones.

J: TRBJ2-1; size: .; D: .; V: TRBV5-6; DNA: TGTGCCAGCAGCTTGGGGACATCTTACAATGAGCAGTTCTTC; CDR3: CASSLGTSYNEQFF
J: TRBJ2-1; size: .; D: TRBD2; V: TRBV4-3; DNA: TGCGCCAGCAGCCAAGATAGGCGGGGGGGCACTTATGAGCAGTTCTTC; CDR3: CASSQDRRGGTYEQFF
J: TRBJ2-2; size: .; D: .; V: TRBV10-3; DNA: TGTGCCATCAGTGAGAGGACCGGGGAGCTGTTTTTT; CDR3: CAISERTGELFF
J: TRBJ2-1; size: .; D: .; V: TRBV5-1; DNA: TGCGCCAGCAGCTTGGGCGGGTTCGGGGAGCAGTTCTTC; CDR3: CASSLGGFGEQFF
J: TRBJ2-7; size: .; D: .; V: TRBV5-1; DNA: TGCGCCAGCAGCTTACTTCCTATCTACGAGCAGTACTTC; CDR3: CASSLLPIYEQYF
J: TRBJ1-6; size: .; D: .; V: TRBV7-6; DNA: TGTGCCAGCAGCTTAGCAGGGGTGGATGGGAATTCACCCCTCCACTTT; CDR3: CASSLAGVDGNSPLHF
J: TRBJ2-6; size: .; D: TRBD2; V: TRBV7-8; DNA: TGTGCCAGCAGCTCATCGACTAGCGGGAGTAGAATCAACGTCCTGACTTTC; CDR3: CASSSSTSGSRINVLTF
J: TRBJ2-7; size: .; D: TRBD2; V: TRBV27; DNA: TGTGCCAGCAGTTCTGGGACTAGCGGGAAGAGCGAGCAGTACTTC; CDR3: CASSSGTSGKSEQYF
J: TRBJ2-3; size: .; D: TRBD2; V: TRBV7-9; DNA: TGTGCCAGCAGCCCTAGCGGGAGACAGGTAGATACGCAGTATTTT; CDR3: CASSPSGRQVDTQYF
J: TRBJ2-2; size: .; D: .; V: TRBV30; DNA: TGTGCCTGGAGTAGTGACATTTTCACCGGGGAGCTGTTTTTT; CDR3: CAWSSDIFTGELFF
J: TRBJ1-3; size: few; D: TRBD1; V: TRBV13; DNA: TGTGCCAGCAGCTTACGAACAAAGGGACAGGGGGGAACAGGAAACACCATATATTTT; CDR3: CASSLRTKGQGGTGNTIYF
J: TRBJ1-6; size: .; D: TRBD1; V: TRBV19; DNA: TGTGCCAGTAGTATAGACTACGAACAGGGGATAAGGAGTTCACCCCTCCACTTT; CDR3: CASSIDYEQGIRSSPLHF
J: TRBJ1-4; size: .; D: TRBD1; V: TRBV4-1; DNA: TGCGCCAGCAGCCAAGAGGGGACAGGGATGCCTCAAGAAAAACTGTTTTTT; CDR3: CASSQEGTGMPQEKLFF
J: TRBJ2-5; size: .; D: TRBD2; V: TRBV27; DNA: TGTGCCAGCAGTACGGGGACTAGCGGACCCCTGGGGGAGACCCAGTACTTC; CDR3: CASSTGTSGPLGETQYF
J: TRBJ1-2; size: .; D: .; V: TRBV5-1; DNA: TGCGCCAGCAGCCTAAGGGTCTCTTCGGGCTACACCTTC; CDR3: CASSLRVSSGYTF
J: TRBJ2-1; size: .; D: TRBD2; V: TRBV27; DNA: TGTGCCAGCAGTCATAAGGCGGGGGTATCCTACAATGAGCAGTTCTTC; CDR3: CASSHKAGVSYNEQFF
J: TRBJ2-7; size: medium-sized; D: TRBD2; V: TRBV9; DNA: TGTGCCAGCAGCGGGGCGGGAGGATCCTCCTACGAGCAGTACTTC; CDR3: CASSGAGGSSYEQYF
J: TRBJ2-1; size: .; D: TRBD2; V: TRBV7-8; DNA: TGTGCCAGCAGCTTAGCGGAGGCTAGCGGGGCTTACAATGAGCAGTTCTTC; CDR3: CASSLAEASGAYNEQFF
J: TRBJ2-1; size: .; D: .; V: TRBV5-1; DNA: TGCGCCAGCAGCTCCCGACAGGCCAATGAGCAGTTCTTC; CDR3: CASSSRQANEQFF
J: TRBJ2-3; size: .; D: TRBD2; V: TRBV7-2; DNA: TGTGCCAGCAGGCTTCTAGCGGGGGGAGCAGATACGCAGTATTTT; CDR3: CASRLLAGGADTQYF
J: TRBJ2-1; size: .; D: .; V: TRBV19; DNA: TGTGCCAGTAGACCTCTAGCGTTCCACAATGAGCAGTTCTTC; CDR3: CASRPLAFHNEQFF
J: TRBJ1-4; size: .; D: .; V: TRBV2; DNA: TGTGCCAGCAGTGAAGCAAGGAGAGATAATGAAAAACTGTTTTTT; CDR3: CASSEARRDNEKLFF
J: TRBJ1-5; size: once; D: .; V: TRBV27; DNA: TGTGCCAGCAGACCCGCAGGGTTCAATCAGCCCCAGCATTTT; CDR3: CASRPAGFNQPQHF
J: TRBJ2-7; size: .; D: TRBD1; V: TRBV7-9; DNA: TGTGCCAGCAGCGGCCTTGGGCCGGGACAGGTGAACTACGAGCAGTACTTC; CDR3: CASSGLGPGQVNYEQYF
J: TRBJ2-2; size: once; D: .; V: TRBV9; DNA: TGTGCCAGCAGCGTAGGGGGATCCCCTAGCGGGGAGCTGTTTTTT; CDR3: CASSVGGSPSGELFF
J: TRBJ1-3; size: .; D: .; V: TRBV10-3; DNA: TGTGCCATCAGTGAGGTCAGACACTCTGGAAACACCATATATTTT; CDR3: CAISEVRHSGNTIYF
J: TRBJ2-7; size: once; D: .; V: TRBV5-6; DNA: TGTGCCAGCAGCTTGAGGGGGTCCTACGAGCAGTACTTC; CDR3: CASSLRGSYEQYF
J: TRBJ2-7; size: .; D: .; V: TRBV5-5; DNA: TGTGCCAGCAGCGCTAAACACGACTCCTACGAGCAGTACTTC; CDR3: CASSAKHDSYEQYF